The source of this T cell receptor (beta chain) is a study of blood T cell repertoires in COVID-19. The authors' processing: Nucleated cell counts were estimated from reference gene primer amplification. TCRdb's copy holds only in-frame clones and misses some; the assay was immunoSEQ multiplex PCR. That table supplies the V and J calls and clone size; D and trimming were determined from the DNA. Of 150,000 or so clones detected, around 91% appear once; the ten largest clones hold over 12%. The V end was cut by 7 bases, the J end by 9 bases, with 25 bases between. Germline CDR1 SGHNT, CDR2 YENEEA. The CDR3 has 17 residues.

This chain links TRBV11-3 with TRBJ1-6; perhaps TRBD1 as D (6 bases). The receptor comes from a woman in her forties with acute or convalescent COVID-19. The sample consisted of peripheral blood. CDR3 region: CASTLTTGGTTVSPLHF. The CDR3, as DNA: TGTGCCAGCACCCTCACGACAGGTGGCACAACGGTTTCACCCCTCCACTTT. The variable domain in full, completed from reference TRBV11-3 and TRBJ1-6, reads EAGVVQSPRYKIIEKKQPVAFWCNPISGHNTLYWYLQNLGQGPELLIRYENEEAVDDSQLPKDRFSAERLKGVDSTLKIQPAELGDSAVYLCASTLTTGGTTVSPLHFGNGTRLTVT.